Below, 11 T cell receptor beta chains from the same sample are listed, as sequenced in a study of T cells expressing NK-cell markers. One entry per CDR3 protein, without DNA, is what TCRdb gives after re-calling the 5' RACE reads. This table holds over 350,000 distinct CDR3 sequences. Sequenced input: blood T cells: a sorted CD56 or NKG2C T cell subset, CD4+ or CD8+ T cells, or bulk PBMC T cells (not recorded which). The receptor source for this set is a woman aged 45-65 years in good health.

The V call is TRBV20-1, the J call TRBJ2-3. The CDR3 spans 13 residues. CDR1 and CDR2 (germline): DFQATT, SNEGSKA (reference sequence). CDR3 protein: CSAGGVGSDTQYF.

The J gene is TRBJ2-1, the V gene TRBV10-3; TCRdb gives TRBD2 as the D gene, but with no DNA this cannot be confirmed. CDR3 size: 15 residues. Looked up from germline, CDR1 is ENHRY and CDR2 is SYGVKD. CDR3 amino acids: CAISESQLADNEQFF.

The rearrangement uses TRBV27 and TRBJ1-5; the TCRdb D gene call, TRBD1, has no DNA to confirm it. This CDR3 spans 19 amino acids. The germline V gene has CDR1 MNHEY and CDR2 SMNVEV (reference sequence). The CDR3 region is CASSNTSTPGKMGNQPQHF.

The chain combines TRBV20-1 with TRBJ2-7; checking the TCRdb D call of TRBD2 is not possible without DNA. The CDR3 extends over 18 amino acids. The germline V gene encodes CDR1 DFQATT and CDR2 SNEGSKA (reference sequence). CDR3 sequence: CSARTGGATSGRSGEQYF.

The V call is TRBV12-3 or TRBV12-4, the J call TRBJ2-7. The CDR3 consists of 14 residues. This CDR3 is CASRLAGMPYEQYF.

The chain recombines TRBV29-1 with TRBJ2-4. The CDR3 is 12 amino acids. Germline-derived CDR1 and CDR2 are SQVTM and ANQGSEA. The CDR3 loop is CSANLAKNIQYF.

The genes are TRBV12-3 or TRBV12-4 and TRBJ2-1; TCRdb designates TRBD2, a call that cannot be tested without DNA. The CDR3 consists of 18 residues. CDR3 sequence: CASSLGTSGVGSYNEQFF.

The chain couples TRBV7-9 to TRBJ2-3; the TCRdb D gene call, TRBD2, has no DNA to confirm it. Germline-derived CDR1 and CDR2 are SEHNR and FQNEAQ (reference sequence). The CDR3 consists of 14 residues. CDR3 loop: CASSFEGDTDTQYF. The variable domain in full, with the rest retrieved from reference TRBV7-9 and TRBJ2-3, is DTGVSQNPRHKITKRGQNVTFRCDPISEHNRLYWYRQTLGQGPEFLTYFQNEAQLEKSRLLSDRFSAERPKGSFSTLEIQRTEQGDSAMYLCASSFEGDTDTQYFGPGTRLTVL.

This rearrangement joins TRBV10-1 to TRBJ2-3. This CDR3 region has 14 residues. Germline loops: CDR1 WNHNN, CDR2 SYGVQD (reference sequence). The CDR3 is CASSESGVSDTQYF.

The chain couples TRBV12-3 or TRBV12-4 to TRBJ2-3. This CDR3 contains 14 residues. The CDR3 spells CASSSSGSTDTQYF.

The chain carries TRBV5-1 and TRBJ2-2; TCRdb calls TRBD1, which cannot be checked without DNA. Germline loops: CDR1 SGHRS, CDR2 YFSETQ. The CDR3 consists of 15 residues. CDR3 amino acids: CASSLAGKGTVELFF.